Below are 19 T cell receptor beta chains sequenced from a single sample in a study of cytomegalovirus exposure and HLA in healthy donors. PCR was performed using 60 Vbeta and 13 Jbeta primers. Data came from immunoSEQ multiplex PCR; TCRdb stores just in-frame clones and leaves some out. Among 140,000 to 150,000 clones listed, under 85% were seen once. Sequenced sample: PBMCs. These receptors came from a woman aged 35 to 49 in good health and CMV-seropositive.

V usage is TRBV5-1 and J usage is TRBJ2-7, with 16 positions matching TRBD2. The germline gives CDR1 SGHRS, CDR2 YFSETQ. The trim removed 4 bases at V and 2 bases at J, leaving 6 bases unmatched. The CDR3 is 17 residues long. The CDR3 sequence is CASSPGTSGGAPYEQYF. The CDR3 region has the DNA TGCGCCAGCAGCCCCGGGACTAGCGGGGGGGCCCCCTACGAGCAGTACTTC.

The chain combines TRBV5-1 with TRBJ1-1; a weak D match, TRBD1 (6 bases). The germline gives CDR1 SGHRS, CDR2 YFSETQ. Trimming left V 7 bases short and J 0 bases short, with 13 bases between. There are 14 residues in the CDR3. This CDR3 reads CASSDRPMNTEAFF. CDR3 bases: TGCGCCAGCTCGGACAGACCTATGAACACTGAAGCTTTCTTT.

CDR3 nucleotides: TGTGCCAGCAGTGCCTTAGCCGGGACAGCCTACGAGCAGTACTTC. This codes for CASSALAGTAYEQYF. The gene calls are TRBV2 and TRBJ2-7; TRBD1 aligns across 7 bases. V dropped 4 bases and J dropped 2; count of bases not matched to a gene: 8. This CDR3 is built from 15 residues. Germline lookup yields CDR1 SNHLY and CDR2 FYNNEI. The whole variable domain, filled in from reference TRBV2 and TRBJ2-7, reads EPEVTQTPSHQVTQMGQEVILRCVPISNHLYFYWYRQILGQKVEFLVSFYNNEISEKSEIFDDQFSVERPDGSNFTLKIRSTKLEDSAMYFCASSALAGTAYEQYFGPGTRLTVT.

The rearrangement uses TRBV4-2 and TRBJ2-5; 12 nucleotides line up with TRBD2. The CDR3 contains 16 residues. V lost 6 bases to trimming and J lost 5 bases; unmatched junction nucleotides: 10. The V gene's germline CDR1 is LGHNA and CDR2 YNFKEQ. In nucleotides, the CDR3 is TGTGCCAGCAGGCAAAATCTAGCGGGGGGGCTCGAGACCCAGTACTTC. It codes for CASRQNLAGGLETQYF.

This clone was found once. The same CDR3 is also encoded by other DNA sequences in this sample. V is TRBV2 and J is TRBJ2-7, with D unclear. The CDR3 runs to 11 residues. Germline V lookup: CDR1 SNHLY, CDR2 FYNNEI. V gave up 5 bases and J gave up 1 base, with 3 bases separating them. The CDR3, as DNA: TGTGCCAGCAGTTATTCCTACGAGCAGTACTTC. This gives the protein CASSYSYEQYF. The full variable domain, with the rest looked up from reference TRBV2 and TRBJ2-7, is EPEVTQTPSHQVTQMGQEVILRCVPISNHLYFYWYRQILGQKVEFLVSFYNNEISEKSEIFDDQFSVERPDGSNFTLKIRSTKLEDSAMYFCASSYSYEQYFGPGTRLTVT.

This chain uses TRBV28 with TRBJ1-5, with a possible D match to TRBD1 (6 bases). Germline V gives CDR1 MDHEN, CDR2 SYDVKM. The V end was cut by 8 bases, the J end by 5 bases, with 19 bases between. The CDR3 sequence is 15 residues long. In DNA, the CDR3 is TGTGCCAGCCTCTCTGGGACACCAGAGGATCAGCCCCAGCATTTT. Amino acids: CASLSGTPEDQPQHF.

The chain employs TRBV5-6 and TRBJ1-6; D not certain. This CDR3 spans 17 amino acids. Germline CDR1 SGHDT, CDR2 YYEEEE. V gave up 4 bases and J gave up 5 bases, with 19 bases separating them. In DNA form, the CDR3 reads TGTGCCAGCAGCCTGAGGGCGGGTTGGCAGGATAATTCACCCCTCCACTTT. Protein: CASSLRAGWQDNSPLHF.

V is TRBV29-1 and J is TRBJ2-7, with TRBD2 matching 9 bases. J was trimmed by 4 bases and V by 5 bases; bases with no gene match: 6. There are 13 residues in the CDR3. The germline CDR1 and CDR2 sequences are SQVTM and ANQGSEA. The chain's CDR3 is CSVSVAGVYEQYF. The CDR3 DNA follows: TGCAGCGTTTCAGTAGCGGGGGTGTACGAGCAGTACTTC.

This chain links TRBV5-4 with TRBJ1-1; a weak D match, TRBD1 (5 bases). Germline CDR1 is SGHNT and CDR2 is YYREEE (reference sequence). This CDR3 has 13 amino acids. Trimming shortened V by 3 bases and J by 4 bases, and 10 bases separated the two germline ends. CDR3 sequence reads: CASSSLDSTEAFF. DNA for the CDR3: TGTGCCAGCAGCTCCCTCGACAGCACTGAAGCTTTCTTT.

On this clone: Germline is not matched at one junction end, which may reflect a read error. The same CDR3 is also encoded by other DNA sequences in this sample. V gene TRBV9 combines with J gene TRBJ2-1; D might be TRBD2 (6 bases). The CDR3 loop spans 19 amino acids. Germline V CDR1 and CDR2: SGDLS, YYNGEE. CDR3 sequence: CASSPRGRDQEGSYNEQFF. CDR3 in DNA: TGCGCCAGCAGCCCCCGAGGCAGGGACCAGGAGGGCTCCTACAATGAGCAGTTCTTC.

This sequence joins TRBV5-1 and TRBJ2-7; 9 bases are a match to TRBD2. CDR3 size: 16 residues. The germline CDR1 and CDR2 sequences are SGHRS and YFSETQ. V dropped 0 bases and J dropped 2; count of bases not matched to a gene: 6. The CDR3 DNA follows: TGCGCCAGCAGCTTGGGTAGCGGGGGCCTTACCTACGAGCAGTACTTC. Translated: CASSLGSGGLTYEQYF.

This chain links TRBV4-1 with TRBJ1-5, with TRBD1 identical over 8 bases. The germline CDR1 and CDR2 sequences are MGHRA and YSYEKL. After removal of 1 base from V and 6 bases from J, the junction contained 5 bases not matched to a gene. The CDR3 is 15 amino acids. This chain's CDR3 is CASSQVQGAGQPQHF. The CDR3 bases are TGCGCCAGCAGCCAAGTCCAGGGGGCTGGTCAGCCCCAGCATTTT.

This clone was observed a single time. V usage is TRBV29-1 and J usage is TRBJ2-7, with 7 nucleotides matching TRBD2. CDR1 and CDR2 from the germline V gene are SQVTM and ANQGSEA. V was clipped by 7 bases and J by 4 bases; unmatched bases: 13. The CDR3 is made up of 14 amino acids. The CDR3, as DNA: TGCAGCGCCGGCGGAAGGGTGCGGGGGTACGAGCAGTACTTC. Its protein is CSAGGRVRGYEQYF.

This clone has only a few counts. The CDR3 sequence: CASSPSPLGGSQPQHF. The CDR3 region has the DNA TGTGCCAGCAGCCCCTCTCCCCTAGGCGGTAGTCAGCCCCAGCATTTT. The genes are TRBV7-6 and TRBJ1-5; D is undetermined. Looked up from germline, CDR1 is SGHVS and CDR2 is FNYEAQ. CDR3 length: 16 residues. The V end lost 5 bases, the J end lost 6 bases, and 20 bases lay between the germline ends.

This CDR3 is CASSPGVRYGYTF. Written as DNA, the CDR3 is TGTGCCAGTAGTCCGGGGGTGCGCTATGGCTACACCTTC. The chain links TRBV19 to TRBJ1-2; a possible D gene is TRBD1 (5 bases). Germline V gene lookup returns CDR1 LNHDA and CDR2 SQIVND (reference sequence). Deletions cut 5 bases from V and 4 bases from J, with 11 bases between. The CDR3 length is 13 residues. Full variable domain (missing parts from reference TRBV19 and TRBJ1-2): DGGITQSPKYLFRKEGQNVTLSCEQNLNHDAMYWYRQDPGQGLRLIYYSQIVNDFQKGDIAEGYSVSREKKESFPLTVTSAQKNPTAFYLCASSPGVRYGYTFGSGTRLTVV.

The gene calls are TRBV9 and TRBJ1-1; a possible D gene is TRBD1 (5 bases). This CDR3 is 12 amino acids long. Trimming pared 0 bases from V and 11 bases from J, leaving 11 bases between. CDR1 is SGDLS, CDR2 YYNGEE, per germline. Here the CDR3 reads CASSVEGRAAFF. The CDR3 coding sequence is TGTGCCAGCAGCGTAGAGGGCAGGGCGGCTTTCTTT.

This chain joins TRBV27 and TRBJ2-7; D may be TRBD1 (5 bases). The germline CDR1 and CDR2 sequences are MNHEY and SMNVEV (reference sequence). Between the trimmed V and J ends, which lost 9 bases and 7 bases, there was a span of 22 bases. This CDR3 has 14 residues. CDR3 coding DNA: TGTGCCAGTGGGGCTTCGACAGTACCCGGGGAGCAGTACTTC. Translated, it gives CASGASTVPGEQYF.

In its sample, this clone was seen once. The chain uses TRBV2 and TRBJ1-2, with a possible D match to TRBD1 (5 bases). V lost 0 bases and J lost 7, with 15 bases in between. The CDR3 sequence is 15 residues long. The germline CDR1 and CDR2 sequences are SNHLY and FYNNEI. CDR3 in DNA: TGTGCCAGCAGTGAAGCGGGGCGCCAAAACGGTGGCTACACCTTC. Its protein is CASSEAGRQNGGYTF. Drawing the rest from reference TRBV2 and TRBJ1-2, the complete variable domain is EPEVTQTPSHQVTQMGQEVILRCVPISNHLYFYWYRQILGQKVEFLVSFYNNEISEKSEIFDDQFSVERPDGSNFTLKIRSTKLEDSAMYFCASSEAGRQNGGYTFGSGTRLTVV.

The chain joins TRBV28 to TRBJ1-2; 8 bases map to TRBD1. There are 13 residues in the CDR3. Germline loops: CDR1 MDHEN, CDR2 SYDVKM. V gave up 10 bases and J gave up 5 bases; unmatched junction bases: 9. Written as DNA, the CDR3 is TGTGCCACCAAGGACAGGGCGGGGTATGGCTACACCTTC. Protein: CATKDRAGYGYTF.